This T cell receptor (beta chain) was found in a study of identical twins. In its sample, this clonotype was seen a few times. The antigen is unknown. It was template switching that added a universal primer site, and there were unique molecular identifiers on the cDNA. MiXCR, applied by TCRdb to the 5' RACE reads, yields one record per CDR3 protein. Among about 500,000 distinct CDR3 sequences, more than 13% were seen once, and the ten largest hold 0.95% to 1%. Overall study findings and caveats: Cord blood beta clonotypes present at high abundance carried fewer insertions; no such pattern appeared in memory repertoires. Out-of-frame TCR alpha sharing observed in monozygotic twins exceeded model estimates.

The V and J ends lost 0 bases and 0 bases respectively, with 6 bases between them. From germline, CDR1 is MNHEY and CDR2 SVGEGT. CDR3 length equals 14 residues. This same sample was also part of a study on yellow fever vaccine responses in identical twins.

Input material: CD4+ T cells sorted from blood. V gene TRBV6-2 or TRBV6-3 combines with J gene TRBJ2-7; no clear D. This TCR derives from a woman under 30 in good health. CDR3 protein: CASSYSEVSYEQYF. CDR3 coding DNA: TGTGCCAGCAGTTACTCGGAAGTCTCCTACGAGCAGTACTTC.